The present T cell receptor (beta chain) was sequenced within a study of control samples from healthy donors and cancer patients. Assay used: immunoSEQ multiplex PCR; TCRdb lists only in-frame clones, some missing. Among more than 100,000 clones listed, approximately 90% were seen once. Germline trimming cut 2 bases from V and 4 bases from J; bases unmatched to any gene: 8. The CDR3 sequence is 16 residues long. Sequencing was performed on blood. The source of this sequence is a young man in good health. J is TRBJ2-3 and V is TRBV6-7; the match to TRBD2 covers 8 bases. TRBV6-7 is recorded as an ORF, its role being uncertain. CDR3 sequence reads: CASSYGRGAMADTQYF. CDR3 DNA: TGTGCCAGCAGTTACGGGCGGGGGGCCATGGCAGATACGCAGTATTTT.